This record looks at one T cell receptor (beta chain) sequence and its context. The CDR3 covers 16 residues. Trimming cost V 9 bases and J 2 bases, with 21 bases left between them. Per germline, CDR1 KGHSY and CDR2 FQNENV. The sample's treatment: around 19 received Ad26.COV2.S at low or high dose, single or two shots; about 5 received placebo; per-sample allocation not given. Sampling was done on day 63 after the first vaccine or placebo injection. The data stem from a study of Ad26.COV2.S vaccination and SARS-CoV-2 variants. The assay was immunoSEQ multiplex PCR, and TCRdb's table has in-frame clones only and misses some. This table has roughly 380,000 clones, 70% to 90% appearing once.

The chain combines TRBV16 with TRBJ2-3; D is unresolved. The TCR originated in a person aged 18 to 65 who received the Ad26.COV2.S COVID-19 vaccine or a placebo. This specimen was peripheral blood, taken in a trial of Ad26.COV2.S vaccine versus placebo. The CDR3 nucleotides are TGTGCCAGAGGAATAGAGCTAGTCCCGTCCACAGATACGCAGTATTTT. The encoded protein is CARGIELVPSTDTQYF.